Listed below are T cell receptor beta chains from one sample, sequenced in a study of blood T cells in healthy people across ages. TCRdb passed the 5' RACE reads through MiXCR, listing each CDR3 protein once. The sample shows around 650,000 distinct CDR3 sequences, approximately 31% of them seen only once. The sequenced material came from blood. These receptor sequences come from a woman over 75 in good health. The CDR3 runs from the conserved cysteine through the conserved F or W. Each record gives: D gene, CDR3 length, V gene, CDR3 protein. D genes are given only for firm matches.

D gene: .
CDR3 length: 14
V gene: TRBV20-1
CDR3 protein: CSARGDGYTDTQYF

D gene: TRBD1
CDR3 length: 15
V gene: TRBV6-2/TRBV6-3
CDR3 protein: CASRRPGQGIQPQHF

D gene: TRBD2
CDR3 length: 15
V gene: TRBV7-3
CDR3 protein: CASSLLAGLGETQYF

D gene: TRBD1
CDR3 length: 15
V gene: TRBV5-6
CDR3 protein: CASSFPGQGRETQYF

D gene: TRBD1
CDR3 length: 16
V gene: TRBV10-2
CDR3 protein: CASSLPGTGSSYEQYF

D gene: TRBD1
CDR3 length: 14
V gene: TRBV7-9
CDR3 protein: CASSTPTGGNEAFF

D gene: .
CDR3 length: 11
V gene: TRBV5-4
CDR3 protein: CASGRGYGYTF

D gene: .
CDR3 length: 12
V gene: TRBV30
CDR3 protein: CAWTRTGDGYTF

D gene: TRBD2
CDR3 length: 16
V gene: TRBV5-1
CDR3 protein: CASSSSSGGSYNEQFF

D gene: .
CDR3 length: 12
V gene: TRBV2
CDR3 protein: CASSGLAQTQYF

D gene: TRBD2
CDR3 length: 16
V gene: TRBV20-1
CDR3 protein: CSARDWASGGAGEQYF

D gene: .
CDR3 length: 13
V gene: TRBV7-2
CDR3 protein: CASSSGGLETQYF

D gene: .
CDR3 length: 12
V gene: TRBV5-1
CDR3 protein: CASIGSTDTQYF

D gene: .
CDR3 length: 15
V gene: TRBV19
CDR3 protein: CASSILQGGKYEQYF

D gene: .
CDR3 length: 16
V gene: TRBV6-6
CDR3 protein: CASSFPGLTGDNEQFF

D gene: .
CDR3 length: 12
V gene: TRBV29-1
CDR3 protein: CSALGGISVQYF

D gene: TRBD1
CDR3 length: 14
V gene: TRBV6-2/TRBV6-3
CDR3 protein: CASSIQGARTEAFF

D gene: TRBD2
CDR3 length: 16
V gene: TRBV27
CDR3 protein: CASSLSLAGPGETQYF

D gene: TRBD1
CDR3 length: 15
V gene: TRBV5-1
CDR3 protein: CASSSGQSLTGELFF

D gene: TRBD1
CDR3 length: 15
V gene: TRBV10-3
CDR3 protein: CAISWDRGLSTEAFF

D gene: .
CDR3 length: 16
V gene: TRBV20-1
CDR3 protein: CSARGLQGNIGETQYF

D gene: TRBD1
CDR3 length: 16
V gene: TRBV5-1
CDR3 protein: CASSSGQGRLQETQYF

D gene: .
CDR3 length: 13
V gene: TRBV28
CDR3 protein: CASCRTVSYEQYF

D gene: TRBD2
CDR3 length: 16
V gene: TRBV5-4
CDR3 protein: CASSSSGRGGQETQYF

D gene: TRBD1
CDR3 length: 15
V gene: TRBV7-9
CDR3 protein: CASSPGQGRGQPQHF

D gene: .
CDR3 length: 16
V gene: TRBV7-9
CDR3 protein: CASSLSVRTAQGTLHF

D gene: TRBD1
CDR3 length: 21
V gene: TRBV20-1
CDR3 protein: CSARDKGSGQIYGITYNEQFF

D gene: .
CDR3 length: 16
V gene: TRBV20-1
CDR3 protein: CSARDLGLPYQETQYF

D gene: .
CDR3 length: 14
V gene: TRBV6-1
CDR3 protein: CASIHGTQSYEQYF

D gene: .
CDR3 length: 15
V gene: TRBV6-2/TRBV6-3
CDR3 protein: CASSRPGATSNEQYF

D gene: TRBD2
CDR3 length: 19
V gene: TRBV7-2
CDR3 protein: CASSLAPPGTSGGSDTQYF

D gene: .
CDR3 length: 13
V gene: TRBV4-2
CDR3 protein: CASSPSNGETQYF

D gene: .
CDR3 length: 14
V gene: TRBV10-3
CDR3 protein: CAIGVTGLGGEQYF

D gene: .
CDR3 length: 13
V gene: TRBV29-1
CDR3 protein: CSVELQGPGELFF